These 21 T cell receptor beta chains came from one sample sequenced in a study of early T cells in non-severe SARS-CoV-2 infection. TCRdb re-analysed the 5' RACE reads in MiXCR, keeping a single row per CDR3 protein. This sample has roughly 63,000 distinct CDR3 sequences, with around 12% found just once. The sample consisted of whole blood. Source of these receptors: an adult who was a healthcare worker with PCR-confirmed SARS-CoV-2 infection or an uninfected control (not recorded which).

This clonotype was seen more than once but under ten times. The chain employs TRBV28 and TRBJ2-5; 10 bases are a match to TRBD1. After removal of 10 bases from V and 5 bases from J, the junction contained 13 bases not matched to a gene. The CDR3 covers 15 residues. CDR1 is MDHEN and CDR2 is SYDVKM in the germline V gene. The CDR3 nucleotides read TGTGCCACTCTACGACAGGGACAGGGGATGGAGACCCAGTACTTC. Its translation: CATLRQGQGMETQYF.

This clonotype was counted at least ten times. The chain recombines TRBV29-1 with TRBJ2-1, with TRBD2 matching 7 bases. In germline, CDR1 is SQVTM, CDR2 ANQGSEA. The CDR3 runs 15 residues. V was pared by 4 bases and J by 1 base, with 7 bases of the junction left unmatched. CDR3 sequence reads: CSVVAGVTSYNEQFF. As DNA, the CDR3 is TGCAGCGTTGTGGCGGGGGTTACGTCCTACAATGAGCAGTTCTTC.

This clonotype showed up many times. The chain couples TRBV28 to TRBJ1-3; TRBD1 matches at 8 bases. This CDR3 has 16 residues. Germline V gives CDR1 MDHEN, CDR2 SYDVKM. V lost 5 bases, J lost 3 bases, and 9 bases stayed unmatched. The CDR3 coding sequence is TGTGCCAGCAGTCCTCATAGGACAGGGCGTGGAAACACCATATATTTT. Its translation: CASSPHRTGRGNTIYF.

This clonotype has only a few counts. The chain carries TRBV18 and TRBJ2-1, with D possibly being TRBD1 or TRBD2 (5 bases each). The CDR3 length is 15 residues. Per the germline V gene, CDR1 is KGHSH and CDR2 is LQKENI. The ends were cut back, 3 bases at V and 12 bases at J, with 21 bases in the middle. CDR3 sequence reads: CASSPLGEGLNPQFF. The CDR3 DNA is TGTGCCAGCTCACCGCTGGGGGAAGGCCTTAATCCGCAGTTCTTC.

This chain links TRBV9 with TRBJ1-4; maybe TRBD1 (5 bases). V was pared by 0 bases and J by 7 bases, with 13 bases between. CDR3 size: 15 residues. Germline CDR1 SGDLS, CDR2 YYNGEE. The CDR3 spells CASSVGEQGTEKLFF. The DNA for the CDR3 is TGTGCCAGCAGCGTAGGGGAGCAAGGGACTGAAAAACTGTTTTTT. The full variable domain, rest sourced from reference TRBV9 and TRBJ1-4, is DSGVTQTPKHLITATGQRVTLRCSPRSGDLSVYWYQQSLDQGLQFLIQYYNGEERAKGNILERFSAQQFPDLHSELNLSSLELGDSALYFCASSVGEQGTEKLFFGSGTQLSVL.

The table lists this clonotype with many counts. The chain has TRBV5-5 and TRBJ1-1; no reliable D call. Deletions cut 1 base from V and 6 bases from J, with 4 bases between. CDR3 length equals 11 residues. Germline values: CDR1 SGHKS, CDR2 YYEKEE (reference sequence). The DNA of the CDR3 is TGTGCCAGCAGCTTGAAAGCTGAAGCTTTCTTT. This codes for CASSLKAEAFF. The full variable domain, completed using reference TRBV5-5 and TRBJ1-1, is DAGVTQSPTHLIKTRGQQVTLRCSPISGHKSVSWYQQVLGQGPQFIFQYYEKEERGRGNFPDRFSARQFPNYSSELNVNALLLGDSALYLCASSLKAEAFFGQGTRLTVV.

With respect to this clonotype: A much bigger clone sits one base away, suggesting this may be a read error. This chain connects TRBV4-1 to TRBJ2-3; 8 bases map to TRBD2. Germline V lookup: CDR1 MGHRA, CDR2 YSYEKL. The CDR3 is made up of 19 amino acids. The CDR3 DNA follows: TGCGCCAACAGCCAAGATACAGGCGGGGGGACGTGGAACACAGATACGCAGTATTTT. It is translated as CANSQDTGGGTWNTDTQYF.

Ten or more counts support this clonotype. The CDR3: CSALLAGGGTDTQYF. CDR3 DNA: TGCAGTGCTCTACTAGCGGGAGGGGGGACAGATACGCAGTATTTT. This chain uses TRBV20-1 with TRBJ2-3; 13 bases are a match to TRBD2. V was pared by 5 bases and J by 3 bases, with 5 bases of the junction left unmatched. The CDR3 spans 15 residues. Germline lookup yields CDR1 DFQATT and CDR2 SNEGSKA (reference sequence).

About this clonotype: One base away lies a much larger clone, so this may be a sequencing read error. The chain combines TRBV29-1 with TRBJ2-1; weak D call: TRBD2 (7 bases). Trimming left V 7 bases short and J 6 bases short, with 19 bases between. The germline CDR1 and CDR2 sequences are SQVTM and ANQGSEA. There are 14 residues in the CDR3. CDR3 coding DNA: TGCAGCGCTCGACGGGGGGCGTCGGGCAATGAGCAGTTCTTC. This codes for CSARRGASGNEQFF.

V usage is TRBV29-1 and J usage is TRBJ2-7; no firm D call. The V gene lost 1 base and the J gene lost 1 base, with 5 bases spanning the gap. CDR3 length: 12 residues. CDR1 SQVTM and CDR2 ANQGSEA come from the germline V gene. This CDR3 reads CSVEADSYEQYF. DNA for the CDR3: TGCAGCGTTGAAGCCGATTCCTACGAGCAGTACTTC.

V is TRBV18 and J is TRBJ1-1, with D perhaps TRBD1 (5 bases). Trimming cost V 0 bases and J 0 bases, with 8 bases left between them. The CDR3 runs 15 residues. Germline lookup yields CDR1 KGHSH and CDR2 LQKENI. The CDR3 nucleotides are TGTGCCAGCTCACCACCGGGGACGGTGAACACTGAAGCTTTCTTT. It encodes CASSPPGTVNTEAFF.

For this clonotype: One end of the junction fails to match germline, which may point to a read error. DNA for the CDR3: TGCAGTGCTAGAGATGGCGGCGGGACAGGCTATAGCTACACCTTC. It encodes CSARDGGGTGYSYTF. The gene calls are TRBV20-1 and TRBJ1-2, with 8 bases lining up with TRBD1. CDR1 and CDR2 from the germline V gene are DFQATT and SNEGSKA (reference sequence). The CDR3 is made up of 15 amino acids.

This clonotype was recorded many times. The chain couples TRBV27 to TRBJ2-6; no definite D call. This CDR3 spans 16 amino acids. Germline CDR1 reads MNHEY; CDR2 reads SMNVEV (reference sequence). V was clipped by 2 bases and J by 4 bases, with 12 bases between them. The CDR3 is CASSLDMASGANVLTF. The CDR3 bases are TGTGCCAGCAGTTTAGATATGGCTTCCGGGGCCAACGTCCTGACTTTC.

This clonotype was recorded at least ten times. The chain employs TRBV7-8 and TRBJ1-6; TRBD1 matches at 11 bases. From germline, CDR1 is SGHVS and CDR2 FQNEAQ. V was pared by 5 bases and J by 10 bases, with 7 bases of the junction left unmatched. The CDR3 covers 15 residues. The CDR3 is CASSLTGTGGSPLHF. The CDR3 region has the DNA TGTGCCAGCAGCCTGACCGGGACAGGGGGATCACCCCTCCACTTT.

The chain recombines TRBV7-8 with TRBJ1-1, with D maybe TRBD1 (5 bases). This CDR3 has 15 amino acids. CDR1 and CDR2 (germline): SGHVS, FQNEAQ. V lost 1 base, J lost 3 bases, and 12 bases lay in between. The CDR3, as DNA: TGTGCCAGCAGCTTAGAGGGGCAGGGTGACACTGAAGCTTTCTTT. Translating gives CASSLEGQGDTEAFF.

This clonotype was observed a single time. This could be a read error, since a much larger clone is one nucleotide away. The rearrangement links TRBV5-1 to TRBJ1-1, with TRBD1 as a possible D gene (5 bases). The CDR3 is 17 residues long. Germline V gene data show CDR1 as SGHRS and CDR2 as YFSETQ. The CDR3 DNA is TGCGCCAACAGCTTGGCCAGGAGGGGCGGCCTGAACACTGAAGCTTTCTTT. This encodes CANSLARRGGLNTEAFF.

The CDR3 DNA follows: TGCAGCGTGCGAAAGGGCGGATCCTACGAGCAGTACTTC. Protein product: CSVRKGGSYEQYF. This chain uses TRBV29-1 with TRBJ2-7; D is uncertain. The CDR3 contains 13 residues. CDR1 is SQVTM and CDR2 is ANQGSEA in the germline V gene. The germline V and J ends were trimmed by 6 bases and 1 base, with 13 bases remaining between them.

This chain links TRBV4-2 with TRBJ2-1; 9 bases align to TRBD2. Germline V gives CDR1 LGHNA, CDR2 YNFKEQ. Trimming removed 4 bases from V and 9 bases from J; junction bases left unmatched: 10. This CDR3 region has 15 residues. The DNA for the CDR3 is TGTGCCAGCAGCCGAGAGTGGCGGGAGGGGAGTGAGCAGTTCTTC. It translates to CASSREWREGSEQFF.

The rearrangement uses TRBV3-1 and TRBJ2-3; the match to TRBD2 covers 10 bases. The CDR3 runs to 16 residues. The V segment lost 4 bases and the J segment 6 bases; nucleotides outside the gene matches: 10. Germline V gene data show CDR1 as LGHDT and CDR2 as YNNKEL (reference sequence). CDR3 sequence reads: CASSLGTSVTEDTQYF. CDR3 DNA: TGTGCCAGCAGCCTCGGGACTAGCGTGACAGAGGATACGCAGTATTTT.

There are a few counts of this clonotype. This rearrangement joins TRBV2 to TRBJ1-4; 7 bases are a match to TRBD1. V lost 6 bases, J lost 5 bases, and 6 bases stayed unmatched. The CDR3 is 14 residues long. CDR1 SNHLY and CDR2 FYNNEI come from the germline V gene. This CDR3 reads CASSKDRQNEKLFF. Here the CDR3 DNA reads TGTGCCAGCAGCAAGGACAGGCAGAATGAAAAACTGTTTTTT.

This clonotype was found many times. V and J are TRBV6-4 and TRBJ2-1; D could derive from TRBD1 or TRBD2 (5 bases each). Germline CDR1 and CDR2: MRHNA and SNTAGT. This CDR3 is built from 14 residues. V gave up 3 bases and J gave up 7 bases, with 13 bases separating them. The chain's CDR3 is CASSEGDGGNEQFF. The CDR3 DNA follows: TGTGCCAGCAGTGAAGGGGACGGTGGGAATGAGCAGTTCTTC.